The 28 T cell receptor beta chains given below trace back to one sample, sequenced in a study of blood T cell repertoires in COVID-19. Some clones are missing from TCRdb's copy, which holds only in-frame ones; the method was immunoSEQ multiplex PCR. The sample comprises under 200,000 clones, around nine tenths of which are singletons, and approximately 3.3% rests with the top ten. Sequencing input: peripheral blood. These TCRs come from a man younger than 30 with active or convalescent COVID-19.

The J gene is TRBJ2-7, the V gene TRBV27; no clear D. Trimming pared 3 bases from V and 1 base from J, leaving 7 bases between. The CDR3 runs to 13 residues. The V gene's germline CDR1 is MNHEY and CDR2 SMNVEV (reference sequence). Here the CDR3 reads CASSLGPSYEQYV. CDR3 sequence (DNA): TGTGCCAGCAGTTTGGGCCCTTCCTACGAGCAGTACGTC.

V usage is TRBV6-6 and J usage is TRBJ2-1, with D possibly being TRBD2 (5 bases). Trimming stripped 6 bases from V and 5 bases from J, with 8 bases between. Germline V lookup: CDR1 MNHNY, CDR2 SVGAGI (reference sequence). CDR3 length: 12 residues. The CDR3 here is CASRRTDNEQFF. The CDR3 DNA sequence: TGTGCCAGCAGGCGGACTGACAATGAGCAGTTCTTC.

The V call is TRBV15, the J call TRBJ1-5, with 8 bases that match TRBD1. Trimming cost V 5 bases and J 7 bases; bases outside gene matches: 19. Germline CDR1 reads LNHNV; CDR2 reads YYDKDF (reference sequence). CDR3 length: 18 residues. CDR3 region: CATSRRAGGAKGGQPQHF. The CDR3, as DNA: TGTGCCACCAGCCGACGAGCAGGGGGCGCAAAGGGTGGCCAGCCCCAGCATTTT. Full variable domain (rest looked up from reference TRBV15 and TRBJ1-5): DAMVIQNPRYQVTQFGKPVTLSCSQTLNHNVMYWYQQKSSQAPKLLFHYYDKDFNNEADTPDNFQSRRPNTSFCFLDIRSPGLGDTAMYLCATSRRAGGAKGGQPQHFGDGTRLSIL.

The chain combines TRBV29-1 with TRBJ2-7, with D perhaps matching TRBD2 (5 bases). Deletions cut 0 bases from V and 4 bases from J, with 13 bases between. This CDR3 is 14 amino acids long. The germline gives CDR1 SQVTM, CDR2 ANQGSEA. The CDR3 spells CSVEDTGEGYEQYV. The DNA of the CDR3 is TGCAGCGTTGAAGATACCGGGGAAGGTTACGAGCAGTACGTC.

The CDR3, as DNA: TGCGCCAGCAGCTTGGAGGGGGCAGGGGCTTTCTATGGCTACACCTTC. Residues: CASSLEGAGAFYGYTF. This chain connects TRBV5-1 to TRBJ1-2; 7 bases fit TRBD1. Germline CDR1 and CDR2: SGHRS and YFSETQ. The V segment lost 0 bases and the J segment 4 bases; nucleotides outside the gene matches: 9. The CDR3 has 16 residues.

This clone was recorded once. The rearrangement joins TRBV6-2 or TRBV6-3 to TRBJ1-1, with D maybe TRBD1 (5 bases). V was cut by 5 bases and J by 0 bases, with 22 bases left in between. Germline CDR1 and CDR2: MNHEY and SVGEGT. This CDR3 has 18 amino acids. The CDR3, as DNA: TGTGCCAGCAGTCTGCAGGGACTCTTGGATTACATGAACACTGAAGCTTTCTTT. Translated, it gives CASSLQGLLDYMNTEAFF.

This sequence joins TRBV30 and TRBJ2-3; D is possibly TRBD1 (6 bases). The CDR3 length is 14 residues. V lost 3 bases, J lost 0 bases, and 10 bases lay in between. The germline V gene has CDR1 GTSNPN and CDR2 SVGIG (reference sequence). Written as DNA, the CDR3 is TGTGCCTGGAGGCAAGGACAGAGCACAGATACGCAGTATTTT. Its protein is CAWRQGQSTDTQYF.

The CDR3 loop reads CASSWGQGNQPQHF. In DNA form, the CDR3 reads TGTGCCAGCAGCTGGGGACAGGGCAATCAGCCCCAGCATTTT. V and J are TRBV5-6 and TRBJ1-5, with TRBD1 matching 8 bases. After removal of 3 bases from V and 2 bases from J, the junction contained 1 base not matched to a gene. Germline loops: CDR1 SGHDT, CDR2 YYEEEE. This CDR3 has 14 amino acids. The full variable domain, in which reference TRBV5-6 and TRBJ1-5 provide the parts outside the CDR3, is DAGVTQSPTHLIKTRGQQVTLRCSPKSGHDTVSWYQQALGQGPQFIFQYYEEEERQRGNFPDRFSGHQFPNYSSELNVNALLLGDSALYLCASSWGQGNQPQHFGDGTRLSIL.

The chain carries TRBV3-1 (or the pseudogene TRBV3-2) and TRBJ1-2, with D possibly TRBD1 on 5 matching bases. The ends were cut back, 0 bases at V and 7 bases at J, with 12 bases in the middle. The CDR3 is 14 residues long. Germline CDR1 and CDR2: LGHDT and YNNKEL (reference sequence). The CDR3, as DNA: TGTGCCAGCAGCCAAGATATGGGGGAGGCTGGCTACACCTTC. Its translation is CASSQDMGEAGYTF.

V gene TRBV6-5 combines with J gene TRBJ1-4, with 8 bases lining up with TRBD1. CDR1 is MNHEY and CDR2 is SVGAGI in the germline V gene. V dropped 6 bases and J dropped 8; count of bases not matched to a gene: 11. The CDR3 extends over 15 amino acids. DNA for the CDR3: TGTGCCAGCAGGGCCGTTTACAGGGGGGGAGAAAAACTGTTTTTT. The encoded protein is CASRAVYRGGEKLFF.

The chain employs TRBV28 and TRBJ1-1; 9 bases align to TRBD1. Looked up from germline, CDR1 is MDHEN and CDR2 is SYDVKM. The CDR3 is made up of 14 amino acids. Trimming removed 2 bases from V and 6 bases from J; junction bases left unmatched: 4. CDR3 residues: CASSLGDREAEAFF. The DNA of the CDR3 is TGTGCCAGCAGTTTAGGGGACAGGGAGGCTGAAGCTTTCTTT.

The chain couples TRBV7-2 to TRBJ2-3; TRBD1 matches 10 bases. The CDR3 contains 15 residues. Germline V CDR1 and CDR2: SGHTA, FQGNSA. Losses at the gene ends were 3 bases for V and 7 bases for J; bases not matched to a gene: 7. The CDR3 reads CASSLRGQGINTQYF. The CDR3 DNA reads TGTGCCAGCAGCTTGCGGGGACAGGGGATTAATACGCAGTATTTT.

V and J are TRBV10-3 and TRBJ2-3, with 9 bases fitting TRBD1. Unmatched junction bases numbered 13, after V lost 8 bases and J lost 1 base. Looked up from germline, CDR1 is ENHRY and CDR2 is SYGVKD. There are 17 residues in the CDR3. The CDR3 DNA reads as TGTGCCATCGAGCACGAAGATACAGGGGGCGGCACAGATACGCAGTATTTT. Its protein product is CAIEHEDTGGGTDTQYF.

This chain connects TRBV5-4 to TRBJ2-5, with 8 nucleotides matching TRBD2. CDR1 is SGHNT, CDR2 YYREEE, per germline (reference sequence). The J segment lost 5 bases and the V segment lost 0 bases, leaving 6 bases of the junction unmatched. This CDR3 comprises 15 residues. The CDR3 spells CASSLAGAGGETQYF. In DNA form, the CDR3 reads TGTGCCAGCAGCTTGGCGGGGGCGGGGGGTGAGACCCAGTACTTC. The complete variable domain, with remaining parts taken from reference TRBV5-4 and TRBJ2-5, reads ETGVTQSPTHLIKTRGQQVTLRCSSQSGHNTVSWYQQALGQGPQFIFQYYREEENGRGNFPPRFSGLQFPNYSSELNVNALELDDSALYLCASSLAGAGGETQYFGPGTRLLVL.

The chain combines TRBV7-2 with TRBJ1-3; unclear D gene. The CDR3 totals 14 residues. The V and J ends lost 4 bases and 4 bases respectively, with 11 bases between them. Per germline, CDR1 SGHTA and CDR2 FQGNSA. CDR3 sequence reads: CASSSSRLGNTIYF. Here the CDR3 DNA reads TGTGCCAGCAGCTCGAGTCGATTGGGAAACACCATATATTTT. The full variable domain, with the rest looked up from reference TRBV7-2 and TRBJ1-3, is GAGVSQSPSNKVTEKGKDVELRCDPISGHTALYWYRQSLGQGLEFLIYFQGNSAPDKSGLPSDRFSAERTGGSVSTLTIQRTQQEDSAVYLCASSSSRLGNTIYFGEGSWLTVV.

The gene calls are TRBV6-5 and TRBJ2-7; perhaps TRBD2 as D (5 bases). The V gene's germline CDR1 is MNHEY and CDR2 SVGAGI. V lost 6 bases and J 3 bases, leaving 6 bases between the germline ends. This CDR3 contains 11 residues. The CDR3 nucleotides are TGTGCCAGCAGGGCGGGCTACGAGCAGTACTTC. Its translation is CASRAGYEQYF.

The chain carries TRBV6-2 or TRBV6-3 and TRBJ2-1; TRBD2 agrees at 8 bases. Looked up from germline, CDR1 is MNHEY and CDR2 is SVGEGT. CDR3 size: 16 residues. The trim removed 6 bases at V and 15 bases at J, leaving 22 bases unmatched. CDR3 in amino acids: CASSKIPRLAKFLRFF. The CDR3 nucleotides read TGTGCCAGCAGCAAAATACCTCGACTAGCGAAGTTCCTGCGGTTCTTC.

CDR3 in DNA: TGTGCCAGCAGTGAGAACAGGGGCACCTACCAAGAGACCCAGTACTTC. Translating gives CASSENRGTYQETQYF. V usage is TRBV2 and J usage is TRBJ2-5; TRBD1 matches at 7 bases. The CDR3 loop spans 16 amino acids. Germline-derived CDR1 and CDR2 are SNHLY and FYNNEI. V lost 3 bases and J lost 0; bases outside the gene matches: 7.

For the CDR3, the DNA is TGTGCCATCAGTGCGGGGGGCATTAACCAGCCCCAGCATTTT. Translation gives CAISAGGINQPQHF. V usage is TRBV10-3 and J usage is TRBJ1-5, with D possibly TRBD1 on 6 matching bases. V lost 4 bases to trimming and J lost 7 bases, with 14 bases between them. This CDR3 is 14 amino acids long. Germline V gene sequence: CDR1 ENHRY, CDR2 SYGVKD.

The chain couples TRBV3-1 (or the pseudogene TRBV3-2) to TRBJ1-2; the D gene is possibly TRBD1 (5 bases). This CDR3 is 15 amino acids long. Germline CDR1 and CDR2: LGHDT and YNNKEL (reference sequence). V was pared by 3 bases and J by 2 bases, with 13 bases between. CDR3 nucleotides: TGTGCCAGCAGCCAGGCAGGGCAAAAAAACTATGGCTACACCTTC. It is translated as CASSQAGQKNYGYTF.

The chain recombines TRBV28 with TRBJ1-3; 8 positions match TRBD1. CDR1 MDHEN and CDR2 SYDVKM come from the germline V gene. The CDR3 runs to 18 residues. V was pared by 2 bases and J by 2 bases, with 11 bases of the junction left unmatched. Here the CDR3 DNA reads TGTGCCAGCAGTTTAGGTTCCGGGACAGGAGCTACTGGAAACACCATATATTTT. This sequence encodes CASSLGSGTGATGNTIYF.

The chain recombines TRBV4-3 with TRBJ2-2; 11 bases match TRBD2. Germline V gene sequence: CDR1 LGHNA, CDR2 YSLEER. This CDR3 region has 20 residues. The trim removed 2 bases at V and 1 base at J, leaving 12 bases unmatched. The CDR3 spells CASSQKILEGLAENTGELFF. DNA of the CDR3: TGCGCCAGCAGCCAAAAGATCCTCGAGGGACTAGCGGAGAACACCGGGGAGCTGTTTTTT.

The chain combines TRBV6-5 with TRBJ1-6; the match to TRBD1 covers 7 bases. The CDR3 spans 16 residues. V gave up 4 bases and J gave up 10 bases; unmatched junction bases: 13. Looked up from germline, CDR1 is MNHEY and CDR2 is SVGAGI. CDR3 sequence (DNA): TGTGCCAGCAGTTTACCTTCACAGGGGACGAGGTCACCCCTCCACTTT. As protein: CASSLPSQGTRSPLHF.

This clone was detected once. The CDR3 region is CASSSSTGAGELFF. In nucleotides, the CDR3 is TGCGCCAGCAGCTCCTCTACGGGGGCCGGGGAGCTGTTTTTT. The chain uses TRBV5-1 and TRBJ2-2; the D gene is possibly TRBD2 (6 bases). The V end was cut by 3 bases, the J end by 6 bases, with 12 bases between. The CDR3 has 14 amino acids. Germline V gene lookup returns CDR1 SGHRS and CDR2 YFSETQ.

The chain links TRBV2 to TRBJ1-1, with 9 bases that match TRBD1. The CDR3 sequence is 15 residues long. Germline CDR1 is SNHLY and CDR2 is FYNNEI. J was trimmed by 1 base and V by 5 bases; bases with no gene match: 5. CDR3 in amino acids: CASSTRGQGNTEAFF. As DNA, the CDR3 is TGTGCCAGCAGTACAAGGGGACAGGGGAACACTGAAGCTTTCTTT.

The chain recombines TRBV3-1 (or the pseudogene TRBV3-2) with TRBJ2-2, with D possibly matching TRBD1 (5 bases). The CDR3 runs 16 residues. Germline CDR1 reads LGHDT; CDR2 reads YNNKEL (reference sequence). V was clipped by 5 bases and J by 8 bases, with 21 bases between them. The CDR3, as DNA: TGTGCCAGCAGCGCCCAGGACCCCAGGGTATCGGGGGAGCTGTTTTTT. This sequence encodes CASSAQDPRVSGELFF.

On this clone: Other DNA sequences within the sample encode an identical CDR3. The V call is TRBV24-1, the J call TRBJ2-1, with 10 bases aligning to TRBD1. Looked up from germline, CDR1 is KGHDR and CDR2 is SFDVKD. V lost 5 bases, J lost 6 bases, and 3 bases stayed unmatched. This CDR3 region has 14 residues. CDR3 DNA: TGTGCCACCAGTGGACAGGGGGCAAGCAATGAGCAGTTCTTC. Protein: CATSGQGASNEQFF.

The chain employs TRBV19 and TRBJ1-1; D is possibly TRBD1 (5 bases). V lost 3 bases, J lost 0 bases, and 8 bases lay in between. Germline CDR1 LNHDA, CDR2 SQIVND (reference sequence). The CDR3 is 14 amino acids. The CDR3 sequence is CASSIPGLNTEAFF. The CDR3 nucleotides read TGTGCCAGTAGTATCCCAGGGTTGAACACTGAAGCTTTCTTT.